Described below is a single TCR beta chain sequence and its context. There is no known antigen for this receptor. No base qualities exist here, and no much larger clone lies one base off it. This sample is part of a study of cytomegalovirus exposure and HLA in healthy donors (dated 2017 in TCRdb). A note on the overall study: An earlier analysis of roughly 630 of the donors reported more than 250 Gb of sequence data and 117 million unique TCR beta sequences from some 180 million T cells. To predict cytomegalovirus infection status, the study combined high-throughput TCR immunosequencing, statistical association of individual TCRs with disease status, and machine learning. In addition to the first cohort of 666 subjects, a separate validation cohort of some 120 different subjects was used. Across approximately 400 genotyped donors of the cohort, an average of roughly 250,000 unique TCR beta nucleotide sequences per donor were sequenced, and around 20% of those sequences were non-productive. The study profiled the T cell repertoires of hundreds of subjects by immunosequencing and related them to cytomegalovirus serostatus. The aim of the study was to test whether cataloging public T cell receptors could identify signatures of past pathogen exposure. HLA typing covered class I and class II loci at four-digit resolution. Of the 398 genotyped donors, 80% to 90% were placed in the genetic ancestry cluster associated with self-reported Caucasian donors. Five DR-DQ haplotypes were treated as single units for association and clustering because of strong linkage in the cohort. Rather than drawing on any new phenotypic data, the later analysis identified candidate immune exposures from TCR beta sequences and the way those sequences occurred across donors. Donor age, sex, ethnicity and CMV serostatus were collected together with the repertoire data. Every repertoire in the discovery cohort had been generated on one and the same sequencing platform. To decide whether each TCR beta V gene segment behaved as functional or pseudogenic, an earlier analysis of 587 of the donors relied on high-throughput TCR beta sequencing. In a later analysis, previously published TCR beta repertoires from 670 or so donors were re-analyzed and high-resolution HLA genotyping was added so that TCR occurrence patterns could be studied. In a later genetic analysis, genome-wide SNP genotypes for about 55% of the roughly 700 donors were used, and that subset was treated as a discovery cohort. The number of typed donors differed by locus: 629-630 for A, B, C, DRB1 and DQB1; 522 for DQA1; 606 for DPA1; and some 470 for DPB1. An early release that covered fewer than 750 HLA-typed donors contained around 300 gigabases of sequencing data and 65 million to 100 million unique TCR sequences. The research as a whole found: A group of highly shared sequence variants was considered likely to be a technical artifact of the sequencing pipeline. Most TCR sequences were seen in very few donors, while some public TCRs were found in many individuals. Broadly in line with IMGT annotations, most TCR beta V segments showed up in productive rearrangements about 87% or about 30% of the time in an earlier analysis of 450 to 750 of the donors. The classifier was reported to diagnose cytomegalovirus status with high specificity and sensitivity in both the original cohort and the validation cohort. When HLA alleles, especially DR and DQ, strongly co-occurred, TCR associations were difficult to assign to individual alleles. HLA typing was unavailable for some donors at each locus, so association tests used only the typed subset. Most CMV-associated TCR beta chains appeared to be HLA-restricted in a later analysis, and the HLA associations seemed to be driven largely by CMV exposure. Several of the top co-occurrence clusters appeared to be linked to parvovirus B19, influenza, CMV and Epstein-Barr virus, according to a later analysis. CMV serostatus was the only immune exposure information available for the cohort. A few of the identified cytomegalovirus-associated TCR beta chains were confirmed in vitro to be specific for cytomegalovirus antigens. The 87-base-pair reads could not distinguish some IMGT-functional V segments, including TRBV6-2 and TRBV6-3, so those segments were excluded. Correlated functional status among segregating V segments might reflect linkage disequilibrium, but an unknown experimental factor could not be ruled out. An association between a missense DCLRE1C variant and V-gene and J-gene trimming of TCR beta chains was found in a later genetic analysis and replicated in an independent cohort. Specific HLA alleles were associated with 16,951 TCR beta sequences at a false discovery rate of 0.05 in a later analysis. A further reported finding was that TCR beta sequences accurately predicted the HLA-A and HLA-B alleles for most subjects in the first cohort. Compared with equally common non-associated chains, HLA-associated TCR beta chains in a later analysis were more clonally expanded and had lower generation probabilities. The cohort was sequenced for TCR beta chains only, and without alpha or paired-chain data the features that could be detected were limited. According to the authors, the approach could potentially be generalized to other disease states and immunological phenotypes. In a later analysis, TCR association rates were found to vary across HLA loci, with the most associated TCRs seen for DRB1 alleles and the fewest for HLA-C alleles. Because counts were too low, more than 15 rarely observed V segments, including chromosome 9 orphons, were left out of the earlier analysis of about 500 of the donors. A later genetic analysis reported fewer N-insertions in productive TCRs among donors in an Asian-associated ancestry cluster than the roughly 640-donor mean. The study gave a list of about 170 TCR beta chains associated with cytomegalovirus. Roughly uniform sequencing depth across donors was assumed in presence/absence analyses, although this assumption may not hold.

Libraries were constructed by the immunoSEQ multiplex PCR assay. The multiplex PCR relied on a mix of 60 forward primers for TCR Vbeta segments and 13 reverse primers for TCR Jbeta segments. The CDR3 region of rearranged TCR beta genes was amplified from genomic DNA by a multiplex PCR assay. On the Illumina HiSeq System, the amplified TCR beta libraries were sequenced as 87-base-pair reads. In the authors' own workflow: Across the 640 or so repertoires, a later analysis counted tens of millions of unique TCR beta chains, 9.5 million to 12 million of which were shared by at least two donors. A nearest-neighbor algorithm error-corrected the raw reads and collapsed the reads into unique sequences, merging closely related sequences to remove PCR and sequencing errors. Alignment of CDR3 sequences to IMGT reference sequences was used to assign V, D and J gene segments. For a sequence to be retained, a match of at least six nucleotides to both a V gene segment and a J gene segment was required. Rearrangements were called productive when the CDR3 lacked stop codons and stayed in frame with V and J; all others were non-productive. Following IMGT convention, CDR3 was defined as the stretch from the second conserved V-encoded cysteine up to the conserved J-encoded phenylalanine. In an earlier analysis of more than 550 of the donors, sequences lacking an unambiguous match to a single V gene segment were excluded. In an earlier analysis of 587 of the donors, V segments were called functional above 56.7% productive rearrangements and were called segregating when the between-donor standard deviation exceeded 5%. To diagnose cytomegalovirus status from the catalog of TCR beta chain sequences, a statistical classification framework was built. In a later analysis, V and J genes were assigned by comparing TCR nucleotide sequences against IMGT/GENE-DB human TR gene sequences. A later analysis assigned CDR3 sequences and most-parsimonious VDJ recombination scenarios with the TCRdist pipeline. In a later analysis, each TCR beta chain was defined by its CDR3 amino acid sequence together with its V-gene family, and reads lacking a unique V-gene family were excluded. As a way to deal with suspected cross-contamination and a sequencing artifact, a later analysis dropped 640 or so nucleotide sequences that were highly shared and had low generation probability. In a later analysis, a clonal expansion index was calculated for each public chain from normalized within-repertoire ranks of inferred template counts. In a later analysis, generation probabilities were computed using a VDJ recombination model fitted to out-of-frame rearrangements, and the results were checked against IGoR. A later analysis scored TCR-TCR, TCR-HLA and TCR-CMV co-occurrence with hypergeometric tests, applying a repertoire-size bias correction to TCR pairs. To estimate false discovery rates, a later analysis permuted the HLA or CMV assignments 20 times. In a later analysis, co-occurring TCRs were grouped with DBSCAN, and TCRdist sequence similarity was added when clustering was performed within HLA-allele-positive subsets. Repertoires with fewer than 30,000 or more than 120,000 public chains were left out of co-occurrence clustering, as were about 5 repertoires with anomalous nucleotide sharing. As stored in TCRdb, this immuneACCESS dataset retains in-frame rearrangements with V and J assigned. A fraction of the clones does not appear; measured against another copy, unresolved V genes explain less than half of the discrepancy, and the remainder lacks a known reason. The DNA gave D and trimming, while V, J and clone size come from that table. Within this sample are hundreds of thousands of clones, with 70% to 90% of them counted one time only. The ten largest make up 2.9% of the sample.

Deletion took 0 bases off V and 6 bases off J, with a span of 12 bases between the germline ends. The germline V gene sets CDR1 to LGHNA and CDR2 to YSLEER. Inclusive of the bounding cysteine and phenylalanine, the CDR3 is 15 residues long. Only CDR3 DNA is held: 45 bases, read in frame from base 1. The cohort comprised 666 healthy bone marrow donors. Cohort members were all nominally healthy when sampled, although unrecorded immune exposures were likely present. The donor was CMV seronegative and belonged to the group of 380 or so seronegative cohort members. Every donor gave a peripheral blood sample, and the peripheral blood mononuclear cells from that sample were used for TCR beta sequencing. Genomic DNA extraction from the blood cell samples was performed with the Qiagen DNeasy Blood Extraction Kit.

The TCR originated in a man aged 30 to 39 in good health and CMV-seronegative. The receptor chain draws on TRBV4-3 and TRBJ2-1, and possibly TRBD2, on 5 matching bases. Sequencing input: PBMCs. The sequence in DNA is TGCGCCAGCAGCCAAGACTTTGAGCGGAGCAATGAGCAGTTCTTC. Its protein is CASSQDFERSNEQFF.